The TCR beta chain under discussion was sequenced for a study of blood T cell repertoires in COVID-19. V was clipped by 8 bases and J by 0 bases; unmatched bases: 4. Germline V gene lookup returns CDR1 MNHEY and CDR2 SMNVEV (reference sequence). The CDR3 extends over 14 amino acids. TCRdb's copy holds only in-frame clones and misses some; the assay was immunoSEQ multiplex PCR. The sample has about 150,000 clones, 80% to 90% seen once; the top ten hold around 3.3%. The sample comprised peripheral blood. The source of this sequence is a woman aged 55-69 years with active COVID-19. This chain joins TRBV27 and TRBJ2-4, with TRBD2 matching 7 bases. The CDR3 loop reads CASWGGLAKNIQYF. The CDR3 nucleotides read TGTGCCAGCTGGGGGGGTCTAGCCAAAAACATTCAGTACTTC.